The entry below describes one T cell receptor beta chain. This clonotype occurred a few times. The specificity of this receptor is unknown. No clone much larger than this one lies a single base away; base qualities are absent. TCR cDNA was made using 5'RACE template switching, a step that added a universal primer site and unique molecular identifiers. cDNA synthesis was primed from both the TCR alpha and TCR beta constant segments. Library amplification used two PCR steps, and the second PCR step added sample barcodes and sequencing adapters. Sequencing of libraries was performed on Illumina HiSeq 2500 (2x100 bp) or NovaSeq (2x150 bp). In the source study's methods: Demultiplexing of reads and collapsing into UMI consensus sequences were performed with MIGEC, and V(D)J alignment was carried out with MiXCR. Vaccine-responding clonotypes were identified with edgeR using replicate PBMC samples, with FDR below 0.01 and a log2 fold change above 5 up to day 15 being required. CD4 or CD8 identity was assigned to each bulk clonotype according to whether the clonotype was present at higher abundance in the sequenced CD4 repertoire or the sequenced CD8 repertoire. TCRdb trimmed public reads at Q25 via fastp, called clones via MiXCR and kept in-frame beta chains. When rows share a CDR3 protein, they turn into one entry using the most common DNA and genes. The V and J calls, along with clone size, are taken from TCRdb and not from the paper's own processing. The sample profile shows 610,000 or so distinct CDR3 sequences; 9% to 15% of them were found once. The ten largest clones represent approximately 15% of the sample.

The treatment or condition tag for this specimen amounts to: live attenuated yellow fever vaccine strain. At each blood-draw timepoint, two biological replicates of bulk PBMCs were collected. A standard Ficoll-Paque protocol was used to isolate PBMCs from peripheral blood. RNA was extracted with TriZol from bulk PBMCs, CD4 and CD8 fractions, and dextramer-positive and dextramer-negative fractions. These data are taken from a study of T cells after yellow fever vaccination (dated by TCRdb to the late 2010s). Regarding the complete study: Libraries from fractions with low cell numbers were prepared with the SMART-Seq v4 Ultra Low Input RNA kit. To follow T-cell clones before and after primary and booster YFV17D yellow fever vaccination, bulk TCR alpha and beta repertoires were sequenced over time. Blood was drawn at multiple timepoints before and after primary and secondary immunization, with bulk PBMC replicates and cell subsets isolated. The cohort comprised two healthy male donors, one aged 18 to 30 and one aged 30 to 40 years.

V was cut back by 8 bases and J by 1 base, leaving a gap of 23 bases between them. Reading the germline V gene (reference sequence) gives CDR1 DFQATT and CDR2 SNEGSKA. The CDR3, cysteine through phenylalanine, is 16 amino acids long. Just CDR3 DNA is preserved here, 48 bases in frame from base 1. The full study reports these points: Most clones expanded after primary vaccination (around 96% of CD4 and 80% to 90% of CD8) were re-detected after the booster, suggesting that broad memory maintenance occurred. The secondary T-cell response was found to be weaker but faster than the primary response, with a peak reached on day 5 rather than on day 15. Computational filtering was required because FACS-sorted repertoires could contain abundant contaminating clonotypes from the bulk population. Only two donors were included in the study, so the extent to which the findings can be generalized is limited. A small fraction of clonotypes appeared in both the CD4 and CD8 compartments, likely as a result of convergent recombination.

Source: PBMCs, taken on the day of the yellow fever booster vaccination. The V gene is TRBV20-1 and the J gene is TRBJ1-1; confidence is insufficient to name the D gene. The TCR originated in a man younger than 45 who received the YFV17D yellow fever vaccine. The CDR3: CSPHPALLRSNTEAFF. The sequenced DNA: TGCAGTCCCCACCCCGCGCTTCTCCGTTCGAACACTGAAGCTTTCTTT.